This T cell receptor beta chain was observed in a study of early T cells in non-severe SARS-CoV-2 infection (dated by TCRdb to the early 2020s). Study-wide context: Bulk RNA from unsorted whole blood was used for TCR sequencing, so alpha and beta chains could not be paired.

Trimming at the junction amounts to 0 bases on V and 6 bases on J, and the germline ends lie 20 bases apart. CDR3 length: 17 amino acids, cysteine to phenylalanine. Only CDR3 DNA is held: 51 bases, read in frame from base 1. Reading the germline V gene gives CDR1 KGHSH and CDR2 LQKENI. Set within a cohort of healthcare workers in London, UK, this nested case-control study involved weekly PCR testing of nasopharyngeal swabs along with blood sampling. Healthcare workers were recruited during the week of the UK lockdown, between 23 and 31 March 2020, and followed weekly for up to roughly 16 weeks. The full study reports these points: VDJdb matching was skewed toward anti-spike CD8 responses and likely underestimated virus-specific expansions, missing private and CD4 specificities.

This clonotype appeared many times. Its target antigen remains unknown. The record has no base qualities; no much larger clone is one base away. Library preparation was by 5' RACE. Sequencing took place on a NextSeq 500. Unique molecular identifiers were attached to individual cDNA molecules in the TCR library protocol so that sequencing error and PCR bias could be corrected. Sequencing covered both TCR alpha and beta chains, and within each sample the abundances of alpha and beta sequences were tightly co-correlated. As for how the authors treated the data: Decombinator V4 was used to annotate the V gene, J gene and CDR3 of the TCR sequences. TCRs were defined as expanded if a significant change between any two time points was detected under a Poisson model with p below 0.0001. TCR abundances were normalised to the total number of TCRs sequenced per sample and expressed as counts per million. TRAV1-2 paired with TRAJ12, TRAJ20 or TRAJ33 defined MAIT TCRs, while TRAV10 paired with TRAJ18 defined iNKT TCRs. VDJdb, accessed on 1 November 2021, was searched for TCRs annotated for CMV, EBV and SARS-CoV-2, and TCRs annotated for more than one antigen were excluded. The public reads were run again by TCRdb, first through fastp at Q25 and then through MiXCR, and only productive beta chains were kept. Each CDR3 protein gets just one entry, which takes the most common genes and DNA from the rows behind it. Here the V and J calls rest on TCRdb's processing, not on the authors' analysis. Across this sample there are over 50,000 distinct CDR3 sequences, with more than 12% seen only once. Approximately 11% of the sample lies in the top ten.

The sequencing here drew on whole blood, taken at baseline. This sequence was found in an adult who was a healthcare worker with PCR-confirmed SARS-CoV-2 infection or an uninfected control (not recorded which). The V and J genes are TRBV18 and TRBJ1-1, with a tentative D gene TRBD1 over 6 matching bases. At the DNA level, the sequence is TGTGCCAGCTCACCACCCCAGGCGGGACAAAGGTCCCCTGAAGCTTTCTTT. Translation gives CASSPPQAGQRSPEAFF.